This T cell receptor (beta chain) was identified in a study of identical twins. Findings and limits, study-wide: While abundant cord blood beta clonotypes carried fewer insertions, memory repertoires showed no such pattern. The degree of excess twin sharing was weaker in beta out-of-frame sequences.

Using its own MiXCR run on the 5' RACE reads, TCRdb lists one record per CDR3 protein. The sample has approximately 1.8 million distinct CDR3 sequences, around 29% seen once. This clonotype has a handful of counts. Its antigen is as yet unknown. Germline CDR1 and CDR2: MDHEN and SYDVKM. The CDR3 has 14 residues. V was trimmed by 0 bases and J by 11 bases, leaving 16 bases between them. The sequencing sample was made of cord blood. The chain recombines TRBV28 with TRBJ1-1; perhaps TRBD1 as D (6 bases). This TCR was sampled from a newborn girl in good health. The CDR3 is CASSLWRDTQEAFF. The CDR3 DNA sequence: TGTGCCAGCAGTTTATGGCGGGACACCCAAGAGGCTTTCTTT.